This passage covers 20 T cell receptor beta chains from one sample sequenced in a study of PD-1 blockade in classical Hodgkin lymphoma. Time point denoted: cycle 4 day 1 (C4D1), after more than five weeks of nivolumab. Each patient relapsed following autologous stem cell transplantation, and prior brentuximab vedotin exposure differed. Clones were sequenced by immunoSEQ multiplex PCR, and TCRdb holds only the in-frame ones, with some missing. The repertoire holds about 64,000 clones, 91% seen once, with over 9% in the top ten. The source was peripheral blood mononuclear cells (PBMCs), collected before the fourth cycle of nivolumab. Receptor source: a human donor with classical Hodgkin lymphoma.

V and J are TRBV5-1 and TRBJ1-4; perhaps TRBD1 as D (5 bases). The CDR3 contains 14 residues. From germline, CDR1 is SGHRS and CDR2 YFSETQ. Trimming pared 4 bases from V and 5 bases from J, leaving 12 bases between. This CDR3 reads CASSLGRLNEKLFF. The CDR3 region has the DNA TGCGCCAGCAGCCTGGGACGGTTGAATGAAAAACTGTTTTTT.

The chain's CDR3 is CASSSPSGEQYF. The DNA for the CDR3 is TGTGCCAGCTCATCTCCATCGGGCGAGCAGTACTTC. The rearrangement joins TRBV18 to TRBJ2-7; unclear D gene. This CDR3 region has 12 residues. Germline V CDR1 and CDR2: KGHSH, LQKENI. Trimming pared 5 bases from V and 6 bases from J, leaving 11 bases between.

V usage is TRBV18 and J usage is TRBJ1-5, with D possibly TRBD1 on 5 matching bases. V lost 0 bases and J lost 9, with 12 bases in between. The CDR3 sequence is 14 residues long. Germline V gives CDR1 KGHSH, CDR2 LQKENI. In nucleotides, the CDR3 is TGTGCCAGCTCACCACCGTTCGGGGGAAGGCCCCAGCATTTT. This encodes CASSPPFGGRPQHF.

The V call is TRBV5-5, the J call TRBJ1-2; D unclear. The CDR3 totals 14 residues. With 1 base removed from V and 1 base from J, the gap between germline ends came to 8 bases. Per the germline V gene, CDR1 is SGHKS and CDR2 is YYEKEE (reference sequence). The DNA of the CDR3 is TGTGCCAGCAGCTTGATACGGGTTAACTATGGCTACACCTTC. Protein: CASSLIRVNYGYTF.

This sequence joins TRBV7-8 and TRBJ1-2, with D uncertain. This CDR3 has 15 amino acids. V lost 3 bases and J lost 8, with 19 bases in between. Germline V lookup: CDR1 SGHVS, CDR2 FQNEAQ. The CDR3 here is CASSFGASVMEGYTF. The CDR3 coding sequence is TGTGCCAGCAGCTTCGGTGCCTCCGTTATGGAGGGCTACACCTTC.

This chain connects TRBV5-6 to TRBJ2-2; 12 nucleotides agree with TRBD2. Germline V gene data show CDR1 as SGHDT and CDR2 as YYEEEE. This CDR3 region has 15 residues. The V and J ends lost 1 base and 7 bases, in that order; junction bases with no gene match: 2. CDR3: CASSLLGLAGGELFF. CDR3 nucleotide sequence: TGTGCCAGCAGCTTGCTGGGACTAGCGGGCGGGGAGCTGTTTTTT.

The chain combines TRBV2 with TRBJ2-3; D not certain. V dropped 6 bases and J dropped 4 bases, with 20 bases sitting between them. Germline V gene lookup returns CDR1 SNHLY and CDR2 FYNNEI. The CDR3 covers 16 residues. The CDR3 coding sequence is TGTGCCAGCAGGCCTACTACCCGACGGGCACCAGATACGCAGTATTTT. Translating it yields CASRPTTRRAPDTQYF.

J is TRBJ2-3 and V is TRBV9; TRBD2 matches at 9 bases. The trim removed 4 bases at V and 2 bases at J, leaving 5 bases unmatched. This CDR3 is built from 15 residues. Germline CDR1 reads SGDLS; CDR2 reads YYNGEE. CDR3 sequence: CASSPGTSSTDTQYF. Written as DNA, the CDR3 is TGTGCCAGCAGCCCCGGGACTAGCTCCACAGATACGCAGTATTTT.

This chain uses TRBV10-1 with TRBJ1-5, with a tentative D call TRBD1 (5 bases). CDR1 WNHNN and CDR2 SYGVQD come from the germline V gene (reference sequence). The CDR3 runs to 15 residues. Trimming shortened V by 6 bases and J by 4 bases, and 16 bases separated the two germline ends. The CDR3 DNA reads as TGCGCCAGCAGCTTGGAGGGACGGACGAATCAGCCCCAGCATTTT. It specifies CASSLEGRTNQPQHF.

The chain is built from TRBV30 and TRBJ1-2; a possible D gene is TRBD1 (5 bases). V was clipped by 2 bases and J by 4 bases, with 14 bases between them. CDR3 length: 14 amino acids. Germline V CDR1 and CDR2: GTSNPN, SVGIG (reference sequence). CDR3 sequence: CAWSMPGGGYGYTF. The CDR3 coding sequence is TGTGCCTGGAGTATGCCGGGGGGGGGCTATGGCTACACCTTC.

V is TRBV6-1 and J is TRBJ2-5, with D tentatively TRBD2 (6 bases). V lost 3 bases and J 5 bases, leaving 19 bases between the germline ends. CDR1 is MNHNS, CDR2 SASEGT, per germline. CDR3 length equals 16 residues. CDR3: CASSDSVVWGEETQYF. DNA of the CDR3: TGTGCCAGCAGTGATTCTGTCGTTTGGGGGGAGGAGACCCAGTACTTC.

This clone was detected once. The V gene is TRBV11-1, the J gene TRBJ1-3; no definite D call. From germline, CDR1 is SGHAT and CDR2 FQDESV (reference sequence). The V end was cut by 3 bases, the J end by 4 bases, with 10 bases between. The CDR3 has 14 residues. The CDR3 sequence is CASSFGMGGNTIYF. CDR3 in DNA: TGTGCCAGCAGCTTCGGAATGGGCGGAAACACCATATATTTT.

The chain couples TRBV20-1 to TRBJ2-1; no clear D gene. The CDR3 is 11 amino acids. From germline, CDR1 is DFQATT and CDR2 SNEGSKA (reference sequence). V gave up 3 bases and J gave up 9 bases, with 9 bases separating them. As DNA, the CDR3 is TGCAGTGCTAGTGATTATGGTGAGCAGTTCTTC. Protein product: CSASDYGEQFF.

A word on this clone: At one end, the junction sequence differs from germline, possibly due to a read error. The chain uses TRBV6-8 and TRBJ1-3; D unclear. CDR1 and CDR2 (germline): MNHGY, SAAAGT. The CDR3 is made up of 16 amino acids. The CDR3, as DNA: TGTGCCAGCATCCCCCGGCCCTGGAAACACCAGCGTGTCTTTGATTTT. It yields the protein CASIPRPWKHQRVFDF.

The chain recombines TRBV7-9 with TRBJ2-4; TRBD1 matches 7 bases. This CDR3 has 14 residues. V was clipped by 2 bases and J by 4 bases; unmatched bases: 2. The germline V gene has CDR1 SEHNR and CDR2 FQNEAQ (reference sequence). In DNA form, the CDR3 reads TGTGCCAGCAGCTTACCGACAGGGAAAAACATTCAGTACTTC. Its translation: CASSLPTGKNIQYF.

The chain joins TRBV4-1 to TRBJ1-2; TRBD1 matches 7 bases. This CDR3 is 12 amino acids long. Germline loops: CDR1 MGHRA, CDR2 YSYEKL. Trimming took 0 bases from V and 13 from J; bases not matched to a gene: 5. The CDR3 protein is CASSQENRGATF. The CDR3 nucleotides are TGCGCCAGCAGCCAAGAGAACAGGGGAGCCACCTTC.

This sequence joins TRBV6-5 and TRBJ1-4; a weak D match, TRBD1 (6 bases). In germline, CDR1 is MNHEY, CDR2 SVGAGI. V gave up 4 bases and J gave up 8 bases, with 11 bases separating them. There are 13 residues in the CDR3. The CDR3 here is CASSLGAWEKLFF. CDR3 coding DNA: TGTGCCAGCAGTTTGGGGGCATGGGAAAAACTGTTTTTT.

The chain has TRBV19 and TRBJ1-1, with 9 bases fitting TRBD1. The V gene's germline CDR1 is LNHDA and CDR2 SQIVND (reference sequence). The CDR3 spans 15 residues. With V trimmed by 6 bases and J by 0 bases, 5 bases remained unmatched. CDR3 sequence: CASSWDRAMNTEAFF. The CDR3 DNA is TGTGCCAGTAGCTGGGACAGGGCGATGAACACTGAAGCTTTCTTT.

This rearrangement joins TRBV27 to TRBJ2-7; possible D gene TRBD1, 6 bases. Trimming removed 2 bases at V and 0 bases at J, with 20 bases between. Germline V CDR1 and CDR2: MNHEY, SMNVEV (reference sequence). CDR3 length: 18 residues. The CDR3 here is CASSLRQGQPLSSYEQYF. CDR3 sequence (DNA): TGTGCCAGCAGTTTAAGGCAGGGGCAGCCACTTAGCTCCTACGAGCAGTACTTC.

The CDR3 DNA follows: TGTGCCAGCCATCGAATTAGGTCGTACAATGAGCAGTTCTTC. Its translation is CASHRIRSYNEQFF. The V gene is TRBV28, the J gene TRBJ2-1; D is unresolved. The germline V gene encodes CDR1 MDHEN and CDR2 SYDVKM. V was trimmed by 8 bases and J by 4 bases, leaving 15 bases between them. The CDR3 consists of 14 residues.